The 18 T cell receptor beta chains below were found in one sample sequenced in a study of T cell responses to AZD1222 COVID-19 vaccine. Measured with immunoSEQ multiplex PCR; TCRdb has only the in-frame clones, and not every one. In the table there are some 140,000 clones, more than 85% of which are singletons. Sequencing was performed on peripheral blood, taken on day 0 of AZD1222 vaccination. The receptors derive from an adult in good health.

The gene calls are TRBV10-3 and TRBJ2-7; D is possibly TRBD2 (5 bases). Germline V gene lookup returns CDR1 ENHRY and CDR2 SYGVKD. V dropped 0 bases and J dropped 2 bases, with 11 bases sitting between them. The CDR3 has 15 residues. As DNA, the CDR3 is TGTGCCATCAGTGAGTCGATCACGGGGACCTACGAGCAGTACTTC. Translating it yields CAISESITGTYEQYF.

This chain links TRBV6-4 with TRBJ1-2, with 8 bases that match TRBD1. The CDR3 is 15 amino acids. V was pared by 6 bases and J by 4 bases, with 10 bases of the junction left unmatched. The germline gives CDR1 MRHNA, CDR2 SNTAGT. The CDR3 DNA follows: TGTGCCAGCAGGAAGACAGGGGTCATTGGCTATGGCTACACCTTC. Encoded protein: CASRKTGVIGYGYTF.

The chain recombines TRBV6-4 with TRBJ2-2, with 7 bases fitting TRBD2. V dropped 5 bases and J dropped 0; count of bases not matched to a gene: 9. Germline V gene sequence: CDR1 MRHNA, CDR2 SNTAGT. The CDR3 runs to 17 residues. The CDR3 DNA is TGTGCCAGCAGTCGAAACGGGGGGAACTCGAACACCGGGGAGCTGTTTTTT. Protein: CASSRNGGNSNTGELFF.

V is TRBV6-5 and J is TRBJ1-1, with D perhaps TRBD1 (6 bases). Germline CDR1 reads MNHEY; CDR2 reads SVGAGI. This CDR3 has 15 residues. V was shortened by 8 bases and J by 2 bases, with 18 bases between the two germline ends. The CDR3 here is CASDVNRVLNTEAFF. The DNA of the CDR3 is TGTGCCAGCGATGTTAACAGGGTCCTAAACACTGAAGCTTTCTTT.

Only one count was recorded for this clone. The chain has TRBV13 and TRBJ1-3; D is undetermined. This CDR3 contains 20 residues. The germline V gene encodes CDR1 PRHDT and CDR2 FYEKMQ (reference sequence). Trimming cost V 1 base and J 0 bases, with 22 bases left between them. The CDR3 protein is CASSLDISRESESSGNTIYF. Here the CDR3 DNA reads TGTGCCAGCAGCTTAGATATAAGTCGGGAATCTGAATCCTCTGGAAACACCATATATTTT.

This clone was seen more than once but under ten times. The chain recombines TRBV5-8 with TRBJ1-3, with D hard to call. V was pared by 5 bases and J by 0 bases, with 9 bases between. From germline, CDR1 is SGHTS and CDR2 YDEGEE. This CDR3 is built from 14 residues. The CDR3: CASSADLSGNTIYF. CDR3 coding DNA: TGTGCCAGCAGTGCGGACCTCTCTGGAAACACCATATATTTT.

CDR3 region: CASRGLKTQYF. Written as DNA, the CDR3 is TGTGCCAGTCGGGGCCTTAAGACCCAGTACTTC. V usage is TRBV12-3 or TRBV12-4 and J usage is TRBJ2-5; either TRBD1 or TRBD2 may supply D (5 bases each). CDR3 size: 11 residues. The V end was cut by 9 bases, the J end by 6 bases, with 11 bases between.

The genes are TRBV6-4 and TRBJ2-1; 8 nucleotides agree with TRBD2. Trimming at V came to 6 bases and at J to 1 base, leaving 8 bases not matched to a gene. This CDR3 spans 16 amino acids. Germline V gene lookup returns CDR1 MRHNA and CDR2 SNTAGT. The chain's CDR3 is CASSPQRERSYNEQFF. As DNA, the CDR3 is TGTGCCAGCAGCCCTCAGCGGGAGCGATCCTACAATGAGCAGTTCTTC.

J is TRBJ1-5 and V is TRBV4-1; D is undetermined. Germline CDR1 reads MGHRA; CDR2 reads YSYEKL. This CDR3 has 12 residues. The V gene lost 1 base and the J gene lost 4 bases, with 2 bases spanning the gap. This CDR3 reads CASSQGNQPQHF. In DNA form, the CDR3 reads TGCGCCAGCAGCCAAGGGAATCAGCCCCAGCATTTT.

V and J are TRBV9 and TRBJ1-2, with TRBD1 identical over 9 bases. The J segment lost 4 bases and the V segment lost 4 bases, leaving 8 bases of the junction unmatched. CDR3 length: 15 residues. Germline CDR1 is SGDLS and CDR2 is YYNGEE. The CDR3 here is CASSPGQGQGYGYTF. CDR3 nucleotide sequence: TGTGCCAGCAGCCCGGGACAGGGACAAGGCTATGGCTACACCTTC. Full variable domain (remainder filled in from reference TRBV9 and TRBJ1-2): DSGVTQTPKHLITATGQRVTLRCSPRSGDLSVYWYQQSLDQGLQFLIQYYNGEERAKGNILERFSAQQFPDLHSELNLSSLELGDSALYFCASSPGQGQGYGYTFGSGTRLTVV.

The chain combines TRBV11-3 with TRBJ2-3, with D perhaps assigned TRBD1 or TRBD2 (5 bases each). V was pared by 5 bases and J by 1 base, with 10 bases between. The CDR3 is 14 residues long. The V gene's germline CDR1 is SGHNT and CDR2 YENEEA. CDR3 nucleotide sequence: TGTGCCAGCAGCGGGCCGGGGCGCACAGATACGCAGTATTTT. It codes for CASSGPGRTDTQYF.

Only one count was recorded for this clone. This chain uses TRBV7-2 with TRBJ1-5, with TRBD1 as a possible D gene (5 bases). Germline CDR1 SGHTA, CDR2 FQGNSA. Deletions cut 5 bases from V and 7 bases from J, with 15 bases between. CDR3 size: 14 residues. CDR3: CASSLRGGFQPQHF. Here the CDR3 DNA reads TGTGCCAGCAGCCTACGCGGGGGTTTCCAGCCCCAGCATTTT.

This rearrangement joins TRBV5-1 to TRBJ1-3, with a possible D match to TRBD1 (6 bases). Germline CDR1 SGHRS, CDR2 YFSETQ. Deletions cut 0 bases from V and 0 bases from J, with 19 bases between. This CDR3 comprises 19 residues. In nucleotides, the CDR3 is TGCGCCAGCAGCTTGGTTCTGGGGGGCGCAGGGACCTCTGGAAACACCATATATTTT. Protein product: CASSLVLGGAGTSGNTIYF.

The chain employs TRBV3-1 (or the pseudogene TRBV3-2) and TRBJ1-2; D may be TRBD1 (5 bases). CDR1 and CDR2 (germline): LGHDT, YNNKEL (reference sequence). V lost 1 base and J 8 bases, leaving 11 bases between the germline ends. The CDR3 covers 13 residues. The CDR3 protein is CASSQAEGYGYTF. The CDR3 DNA sequence: TGTGCCAGCAGCCAAGCGGAGGGGTACGGCTACACCTTC.

The gene calls are TRBV18 and TRBJ2-7; D possibly corresponds to TRBD2 (6 bases). CDR3 length: 14 amino acids. V was cut by 4 bases and J by 2 bases, with 12 bases left in between. Germline CDR1 and CDR2: KGHSH and LQKENI. This chain's CDR3 is CASSRDSLPYEQYF. DNA for the CDR3: TGTGCCAGCTCACGGGACTCCTTGCCCTACGAGCAGTACTTC.

The chain carries TRBV19 and TRBJ1-5; 9 positions match TRBD1. Per the germline V gene, CDR1 is LNHDA and CDR2 is SQIVND (reference sequence). This CDR3 region has 14 residues. The V and J ends lost 7 bases and 2 bases, in that order; junction bases with no gene match: 3. The CDR3 DNA follows: TGTGCCAGTATCCGACAGGGGGGCAATCAGCCCCAGCATTTT. It translates to CASIRQGGNQPQHF.

The V and J genes are TRBV6-5 and TRBJ2-7; 7 nucleotides agree with TRBD1. After removal of 2 bases from V and 2 bases from J, the junction contained 3 bases not matched to a gene. This CDR3 comprises 14 residues. CDR1 is MNHEY and CDR2 is SVGAGI in the germline V gene. The CDR3 sequence: CASSYGTDTYEQYF. CDR3 in DNA: TGTGCCAGCAGTTACGGGACAGATACCTACGAGCAGTACTTC.

The CDR3 bases are TGCGCCAGCACCCCCTCACTAGCGGGAACCTACGAGCAGTACTTC. Its translation is CASTPSLAGTYEQYF. This sequence joins TRBV5-1 and TRBJ2-7; 10 bases align to TRBD2. There are 15 residues in the CDR3. The germline V gene has CDR1 SGHRS and CDR2 YFSETQ. Trimming removed 6 bases from V and 2 bases from J; junction bases left unmatched: 8.